This TCR beta chain comes out of a study of technical replicates of blood from several donors (dated by TCRdb to about 2017). V lost 6 bases and J lost 6 bases, and the count of bases not matched to a germline gene is 3. From cysteine to phenylalanine, the CDR3 is 13 amino acids long. Only the CDR3 portion is preserved as DNA: 39 bases, with reading frame beginning at the first base. Based on the germline V gene, the CDR1 and CDR2 sequences are SGHAT and FQNNGV. Receptors were amplified or captured by the immunoSEQ multiplex PCR assay. This immuneACCESS table, as held by TCRdb, lists in-frame sequences with V and J called but not all clones. Of the missing ones, under half trace to an unresolved V gene in checked studies; the others have no known cause. This sample comprises about 75,000 clones, approximately 97% of them detected only once. Around 0.18% of the sample comes from the top ten. About this clone itself: What antigen it recognizes has not been identified. No much larger clonotype is one base removed from it; base qualities were not supplied.

The specimen was T cells isolated from PBMCs. This chain joins TRBV11-2 to TRBJ1-2; TRBD1 agrees with 11 junctional bases. This receptor was obtained from a human donor in good health. The DNA is TGTGCCAGCAGTGGGGGACAGGGGGATGGCTACACCTTC. This is translated as CASSGGQGDGYTF.